Here is one T cell receptor beta chain with its context. Its cognate antigen has yet to be identified. Per-nucleotide qualities are absent, and no much larger clonotype sits a single base away. The source of the sample is a study of PD-1 blockade in classical Hodgkin lymphoma (dated by TCRdb to the early 2020s). Background on the whole study: Nivolumab dosing was 3 mg/kg intravenously every 2 weeks, continuing until either disease progression or unacceptable toxicity. The study used TCR beta sequencing and CyTOF to define a peripheral blood immune signature of response to PD-1 blockade in classical Hodgkin lymphoma.

Genomic DNA was isolated using the Qiagen DNeasy kit from unsorted PBMCs as well as from negatively selected CD4+ and CD8+ fractions. TCR beta CDR3 regions were amplified by immunoSEQ multiplex PCR using primers annealing to V and J segments. A synthetic immune receptor repertoire was used to minimize amplification bias, and any residual bias was removed computationally once sequencing was done. The published analysis was carried out like this. Repertoire diversity was quantified as the Shannon entropy index using custom Python scripts. The unsorted, CD4+ and CD8+ repertoires were each analyzed separately, with the exception of combined analyses, where CD4+ and CD8+ sequences were merged in silico. Clonal expansion was defined as a frequency increase of at least 2-fold after treatment compared with C1D1, and clones undetected at baseline were assigned a pseudocount of 0.5. Clones with 0 or 1 copy at C1D1 were classified as singleton clones, and clones with 2 or more copies were classified as non-singleton clones. By matching protein sequences in sorted samples from the same patient, clones expanded in unsorted samples were annotated as CD4+, CD8+ or unknown. Wilcoxon tests were applied to paired samples to test diversity changes from C1D1 to C4D1. TCRdb mirrors the immuneACCESS table, restricted to in-frame sequences. Some clones are absent from its copies; in checked studies, under half trace to an unresolved V gene, and the reason for the others is unknown. The D gene and trimming were derived from the DNA, and the V and J assignments and clone size from that table. In all, the sample holds tens of thousands of clones, and under 90% of those were seen once. Of the sample, nearly 2.5% is held by the ten largest clones.

The research as a whole found: Baseline TCR diversity was reported to be lower in newly diagnosed patients than in healthy donors and to be lower still in relapsed/refractory patients. Trial patients achieving complete response had baseline diversity similar to newly diagnosed patients, whereas partial responders and progressors had significantly lower diversity. Patients starting nivolumab less than 1 year after ASCT had lower diversity and were excluded from later analyses to avoid confounding by immune reconstitution. By C4D1, a significant rise was seen in CD4+ TCR diversity but not in CD8+ TCR diversity (p=0.0027 vs p=0.16), and the rise was most apparent among complete responders (p=0.02). The study covered only a single clinical trial cohort, and the causes of the repertoire differences, possibly disease activity or prior therapy, were still not defined.

The time point tag for this specimen amounts to: cycle 1 day 1 (C1D1), immediately before nivolumab initiation. All trial patients had relapsed after autologous stem cell transplantation, with cohorts A, B and C differing in prior brentuximab vedotin exposure. The trial cohort was composed of about 58 patients with relapsed/refractory classical Hodgkin lymphoma, for whom complete response, partial response or progressive disease was recorded as best overall response. In the multi-cohort phase II CheckMate 205 trial, trial patients received single-agent nivolumab. An independent review committee assessed best overall response using the 2007 International Working Group response criteria. PBMCs from the trial were collected at three points: immediately before nivolumab initiation (C1D1), and during therapy at cycle 2 day 1 and cycle 4 day 1. Peripheral blood was collected in 8 mL Vacutainer Cell Preparation Tubes, from which PBMCs were isolated by centrifugation and then cryopreserved.

The germline V gene specifies KGHSH as CDR1 and LQKENI as CDR2. Between the V and J ends, shortened by 1 base and 1 base respectively, the junction contains 9 bases. The CDR3 sequence holds 15 residues, the cysteine and phenylalanine included. The DNA shown is the 45-base CDR3, in frame from base 1. Specimen: peripheral blood mononuclear cells (PBMCs), collected at baseline. The origin of this receptor is a human donor with classical Hodgkin lymphoma. The chain was built from TRBV18 and TRBJ2-3, with the D gene too uncertain to name. The sequence in DNA is TGTGCCAGCTCACCACGTGCGGAAGGCACAGATACGCAGTATTTT. Protein translation: CASSPRAEGTDTQYF.